This TCR beta chain was sequenced for a study of T cell responses to AZD1222 COVID-19 vaccine. Whole-study findings and limits: In a largely white British group with more females than males, clonal diversity was possibly underestimated. Repertoire sampling occurred only after the peak T cell response.

Trimming cost V 3 bases and J 4 bases, with 9 bases left between them. Germline CDR1 and CDR2: MRHNA and SNTAGT. This CDR3 is built from 14 residues. About this clone itself: The antigen remains undetermined.

Repertoires were generated with immunoSEQ multiplex PCR, while TCRdb's copy carries only in-frame clones and drops some. The data hold 50,000 or so clones, with 80% observed a single time. The chain has TRBV6-4 and TRBJ2-2; tentatively, D is TRBD1 (5 bases). The TCR originated in an adult who received the AZD1222 COVID-19 vaccine. This sample comprised peripheral blood, obtained 28 days after the second AZD1222 dose. The CDR3 nucleotides read TGTGCCAGCAGTGAGTCAGGGCCCACCGGGGAGCTGTTTTTT. This codes for CASSESGPTGELFF.